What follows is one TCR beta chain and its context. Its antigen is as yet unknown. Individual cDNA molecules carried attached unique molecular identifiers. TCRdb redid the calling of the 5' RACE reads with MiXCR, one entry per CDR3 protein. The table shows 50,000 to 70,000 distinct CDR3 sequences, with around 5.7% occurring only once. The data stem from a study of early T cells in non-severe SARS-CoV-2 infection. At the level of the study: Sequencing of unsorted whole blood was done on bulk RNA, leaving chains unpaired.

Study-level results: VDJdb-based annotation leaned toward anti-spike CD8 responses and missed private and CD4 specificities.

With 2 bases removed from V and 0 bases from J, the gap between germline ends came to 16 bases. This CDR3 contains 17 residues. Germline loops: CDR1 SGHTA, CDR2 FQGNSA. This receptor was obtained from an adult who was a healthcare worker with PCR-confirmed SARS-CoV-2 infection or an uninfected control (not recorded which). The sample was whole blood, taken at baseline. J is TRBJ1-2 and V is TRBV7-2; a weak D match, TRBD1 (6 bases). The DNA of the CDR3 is TGTGCCAGCAGCTTATTAGGGGCAGGGGTCGCTAACTATGGCTACACCTTC. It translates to CASSLLGAGVANYGYTF.